This T cell receptor beta chain is from a study of T-cell reconstitution after alpha-beta-depleted transplantation in children. Details on this clonotype: The target antigen is unknown.

This sample's TCRbeta library carried unique molecular identifier barcodes. Each CDR3 protein gets one entry after TCRdb re-called the PCR reads with MiXCR. The table includes 90,000 to 130,000 distinct CDR3 sequences, over 9% detected once. Study results and caveats: Where alpha-beta T cells came from about two months after transplant was reportedly several hundred expanded graft clones.

The receptor was isolated from a boy aged 2 to 9 with acute lymphoblastic leukemia, due to receive a stem cell transplant. The sequencing used PBMCs, collected before TCRalphabeta/CD19-depleted stem cell transplant.

CDR3 nucleotide sequence: TGCGCCAGCAGCTTGACCACAGGGGGCTCTGGGGCCAACGTCCTGACTTTC. Its protein is CASSLTTGGSGANVLTF. J is TRBJ2-6 and V is TRBV5-1; 8 bases are a match to TRBD1. This CDR3 has 17 residues. J gave up 0 bases and V 1 base, and 3 bases lay outside the gene matches. Germline V CDR1 and CDR2: SGHRS, YFSETQ.